This is a list of T cell receptor beta chains from one sample in a study of T cells in Graves' hyperthyroidism and ophthalmopathy. TCRdb independently ran MiXCR on the multiplex PCR reads; one entry per CDR3 protein. The sample includes hundreds of thousands of distinct CDR3 sequences, approximately 23% of them seen just once. The sequenced sample was blood. These TCRs come from a woman in her sixties or seventies with Graves' ophthalmopathy. Both conserved end residues are part of each CDR3. A D gene is named only where the DNA matches it firmly. Where a row states a size, it is once, few, many or the class of an expanded clone; other rows omit it.

>-|TRBJ2-6|-|TRBV5-1
CASSLDFPGANVLTF
TGCGCCAGCAGCTTGGACTTTCCTGGGGCCAACGTCCTGACTTTC
>-|TRBJ2-1|-|TRBV9
CASSETNYNEQFF
TGTGCCAGCAGCGAGACTAACTACAATGAGCAGTTCTTC
>few|TRBJ2-2|-|TRBV12-5
CASGQIVGGELFF
TGTGCTAGTGGTCAAATCGTCGGCGGGGAGCTGTTTTTT
>-|TRBJ2-1|-|TRBV3-1
CASSQGLVDNEQFF
TGTGCCAGCAGCCAAGGACTAGTAGACAATGAGCAGTTCTTC
>-|TRBJ1-5|TRBD1|TRBV9
CASSVVRGGRNQPQHF
TGTGCCAGCAGCGTAGTCAGGGGGGGCCGCAATCAGCCCCAGCATTTT
>-|TRBJ1-1|-|TRBV5-1
CASSLFGREEAFF
TGCGCCAGCAGCTTGTTCGGCAGGGAGGAAGCTTTCTTT
>-|TRBJ2-5|TRBD1|TRBV5-8
CASSYGPGQSQETQYF
TGTGCCAGCAGCTACGGGCCGGGACAGTCCCAAGAGACCCAGTACTTC
>many|TRBJ1-5|-|TRBV19
CASMSPGWNQPQHF
TGTGCCAGTATGTCACCAGGGTGGAATCAGCCCCAGCATTTT
>-|TRBJ1-5|-|TRBV7-2
CASSLSSVREPQHF
TGTGCCAGCAGCTTATCTTCAGTCCGGGAGCCCCAGCATTTT
>-|TRBJ1-4|TRBD1|TRBV5-1
CASSWDRAVGEKLFF
TGCGCCAGCAGCTGGGACAGGGCAGTGGGGGAAAAACTGTTTTTT